Each of the 3 T cell receptor beta chains below was sequenced from the same sample in a study of vaccination and CD4 T cells after COVID-19. Their cognate antigens are unknown. At the Johns Hopkins FTIC core, DNA taken from cultured CD4+ T cells was sequenced by way of the Oncomine TCR Beta short-read assay. TCRdb re-called the PCR reads with MiXCR, one entry per CDR3 protein. Of fewer than 15,000 distinct CDR3 sequences listed, 45% are singletons. Treatment in this sample: roughly 10-day PBMC culture with coronavirus spike peptide pools or control peptides (ViraFEST assay). This specimen was CD4+ T cells from blood, cultured in vitro, taken after SARS-CoV-2 vaccination. All receptors derive from a human donor who had recovered from COVID-19.

The sample holds a few counts of this clonotype. This sequence joins TRBV12-3 or TRBV12-4 and TRBJ2-3; D is possibly TRBD1 or TRBD2 (5 bases each). V lost 4 bases and J lost 2, with 10 bases in between. This CDR3 comprises 14 residues. The CDR3 spells CASSWDGNTDTQYF. CDR3 DNA sequence: TGTGCCAGCAGTTGGGACGGTAACACAGATACGCAGTATTTT.

For this clonotype: The junction shows a germline mismatch at one end, possibly a read error. V gene TRBV23-1 combines with J gene TRBJ1-3, with D perhaps TRBD1 (5 bases). TRBV23-1 is flagged as an ORF with uncertain function. CDR3 length: 15 amino acids. The CDR3 DNA is TGCGCCAGCAGTCAATCGCGGACACACGGAAACACCATACATTTT. Its translation: CASSQSRTHGNTIHF.

By proportion, this clonotype is medium-sized (0.01 to 0.1%). The V call is TRBV18, the J call TRBJ2-3; D uncertain. The CDR3 is 13 amino acids. The germline V gene encodes CDR1 KGHSH and CDR2 LQKENI. Trimming took 2 bases from V and 3 from J, leaving 6 bases between them. CDR3: CASSPAQTDTQYF. In DNA, the CDR3 is TGTGCCAGCTCACCAGCACAGACAGATACGCAGTATTTT.